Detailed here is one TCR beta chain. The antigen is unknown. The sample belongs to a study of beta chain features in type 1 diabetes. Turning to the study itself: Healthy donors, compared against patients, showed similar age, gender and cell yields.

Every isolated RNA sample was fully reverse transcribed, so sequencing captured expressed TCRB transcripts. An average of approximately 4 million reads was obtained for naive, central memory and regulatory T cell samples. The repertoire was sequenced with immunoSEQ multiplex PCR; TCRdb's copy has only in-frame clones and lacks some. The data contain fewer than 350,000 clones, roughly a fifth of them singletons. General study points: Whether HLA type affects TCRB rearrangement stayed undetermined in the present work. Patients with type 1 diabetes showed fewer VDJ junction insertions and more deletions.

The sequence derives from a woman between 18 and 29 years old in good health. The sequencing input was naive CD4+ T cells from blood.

The CDR3 reads CASSVEGTSANEQFF. The CDR3 DNA follows: TGTGCCAGCAGCGTAGAAGGGACTAGCGCCAATGAGCAGTTCTTC. The V call is TRBV9, the J call TRBJ2-1, with 10 bases identical to TRBD2. Germline values: CDR1 SGDLS, CDR2 YYNGEE. This CDR3 is built from 15 residues. V shed 0 bases, J shed 6 bases, and the junction held 3 bases outside the gene matches.